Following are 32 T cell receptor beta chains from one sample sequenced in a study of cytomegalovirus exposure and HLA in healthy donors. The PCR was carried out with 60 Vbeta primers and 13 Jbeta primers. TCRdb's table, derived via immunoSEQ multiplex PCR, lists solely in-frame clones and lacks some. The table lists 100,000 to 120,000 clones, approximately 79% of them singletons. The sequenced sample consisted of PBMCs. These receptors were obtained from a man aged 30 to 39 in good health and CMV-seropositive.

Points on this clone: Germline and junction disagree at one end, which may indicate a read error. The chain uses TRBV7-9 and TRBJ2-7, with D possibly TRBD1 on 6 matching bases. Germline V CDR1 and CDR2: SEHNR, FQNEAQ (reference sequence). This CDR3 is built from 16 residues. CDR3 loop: CSSSPLRGGNPYEQYF. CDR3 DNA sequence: TGTTCCAGCAGCCCTTTGAGAGGGGGAAACCCCTACGAGCAGTACTTC.

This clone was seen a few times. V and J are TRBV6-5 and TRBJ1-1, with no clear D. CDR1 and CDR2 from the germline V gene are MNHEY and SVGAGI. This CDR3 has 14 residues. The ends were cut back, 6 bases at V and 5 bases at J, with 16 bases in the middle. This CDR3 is CASRDPWAGTEAFF. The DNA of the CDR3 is TGTGCCAGCAGGGACCCGTGGGCGGGGACTGAAGCTTTCTTT.

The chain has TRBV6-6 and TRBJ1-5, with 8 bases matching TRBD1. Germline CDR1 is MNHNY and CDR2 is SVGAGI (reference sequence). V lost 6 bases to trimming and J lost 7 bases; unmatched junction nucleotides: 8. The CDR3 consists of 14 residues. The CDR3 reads CASSGGQGGQPQHF. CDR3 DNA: TGTGCCAGCAGCGGAGGACAGGGTGGCCAGCCCCAGCATTTT.

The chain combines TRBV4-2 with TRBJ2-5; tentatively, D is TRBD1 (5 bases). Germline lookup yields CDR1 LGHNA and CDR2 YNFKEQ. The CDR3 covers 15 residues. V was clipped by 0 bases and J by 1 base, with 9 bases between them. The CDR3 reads CASSQDFGAQETQYF. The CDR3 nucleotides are TGTGCCAGCAGCCAAGATTTTGGGGCCCAAGAGACCCAGTACTTC.

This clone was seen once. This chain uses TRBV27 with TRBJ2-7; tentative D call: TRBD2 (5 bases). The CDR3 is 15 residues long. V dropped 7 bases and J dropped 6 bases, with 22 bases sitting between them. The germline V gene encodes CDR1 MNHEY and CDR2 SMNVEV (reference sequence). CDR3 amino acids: CASTPSGWGGSEQYF. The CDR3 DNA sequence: TGTGCCAGCACCCCTTCGGGATGGGGTGGGTCCGAGCAGTACTTC.

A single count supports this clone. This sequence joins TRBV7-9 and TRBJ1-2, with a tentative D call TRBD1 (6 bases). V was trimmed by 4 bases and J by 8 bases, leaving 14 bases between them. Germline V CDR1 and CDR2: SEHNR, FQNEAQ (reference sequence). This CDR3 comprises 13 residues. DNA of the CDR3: TGTGCCAGCAGCTCAGAGAGGGGGTTCGGCTACACCTTC. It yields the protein CASSSERGFGYTF.

The CDR3 DNA reads TGTGCCAGCAGTTATTTGGGGGGGGGCAATCAGCCCCAGCATTTT. Its translation is CASSYLGGGNQPQHF. V usage is TRBV6-6 and J usage is TRBJ1-5; D might be TRBD1 (5 bases). This CDR3 region has 15 residues. The germline CDR1 and CDR2 sequences are MNHNY and SVGAGI (reference sequence). V was cut by 3 bases and J by 2 bases, with 11 bases left in between.

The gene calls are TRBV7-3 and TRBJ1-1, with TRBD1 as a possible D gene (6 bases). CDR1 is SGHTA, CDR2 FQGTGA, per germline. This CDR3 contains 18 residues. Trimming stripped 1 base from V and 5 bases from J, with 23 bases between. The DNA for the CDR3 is TGTGCCAGCAGCTTAAACCCCTCGGGCGCAGGGGATTATACTGAAGCTTTCTTT. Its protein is CASSLNPSGAGDYTEAFF.

Here the CDR3 reads CASSSTTGSYEQYF. In DNA, the CDR3 is TGTGCCAGCAGCTCAACCACAGGGTCCTACGAGCAGTACTTC. This rearrangement joins TRBV9 to TRBJ2-7; perhaps TRBD1 as D (6 bases). Germline V gene data show CDR1 as SGDLS and CDR2 as YYNGEE. The CDR3 sequence is 14 residues long. The V and J ends lost 4 bases and 1 base respectively, with 12 bases between them. The whole variable domain, remainder taken from reference TRBV9 and TRBJ2-7, is DSGVTQTPKHLITATGQRVTLRCSPRSGDLSVYWYQQSLDQGLQFLIQYYNGEERAKGNILERFSAQQFPDLHSELNLSSLELGDSALYFCASSSTTGSYEQYFGPGTRLTVT.

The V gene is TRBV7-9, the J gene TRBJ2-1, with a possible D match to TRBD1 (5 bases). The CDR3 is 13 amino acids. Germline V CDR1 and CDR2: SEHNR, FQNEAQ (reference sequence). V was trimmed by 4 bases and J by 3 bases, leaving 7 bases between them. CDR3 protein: CASSSDSYNEQFF. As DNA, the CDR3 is TGTGCCAGCAGCTCCGACAGCTACAATGAGCAGTTCTTC. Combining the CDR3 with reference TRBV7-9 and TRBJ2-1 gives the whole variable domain DTGVSQNPRHKITKRGQNVTFRCDPISEHNRLYWYRQTLGQGPEFLTYFQNEAQLEKSRLLSDRFSAERPKGSFSTLEIQRTEQGDSAMYLCASSSDSYNEQFFGPGTRLTVL.

The CDR3 nucleotides read TGTGCCAGCTCTACAGGGGACGAGCAGTACTTC. Its translation is CASSTGDEQYF. The rearrangement joins TRBV2 to TRBJ2-7, with 7 positions matching TRBD1. Trimming at V came to 8 bases and at J to 5 bases, leaving 3 bases not matched to a gene. Germline V gene data show CDR1 as SNHLY and CDR2 as FYNNEI. CDR3 size: 11 residues.

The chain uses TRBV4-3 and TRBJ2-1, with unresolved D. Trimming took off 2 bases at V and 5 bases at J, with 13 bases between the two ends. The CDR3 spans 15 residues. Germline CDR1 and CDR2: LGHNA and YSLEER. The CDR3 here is CASSQWFGFDNEQFF. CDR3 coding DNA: TGCGCCAGCAGCCAATGGTTTGGCTTCGACAATGAGCAGTTCTTC.

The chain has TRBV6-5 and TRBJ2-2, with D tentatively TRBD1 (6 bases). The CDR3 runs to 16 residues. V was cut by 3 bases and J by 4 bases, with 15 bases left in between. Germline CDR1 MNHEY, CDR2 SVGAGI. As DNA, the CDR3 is TGTGCCAGCAGTTATAGCACAGGGCCGAGCACCGGGGAGCTGTTTTTT. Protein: CASSYSTGPSTGELFF.

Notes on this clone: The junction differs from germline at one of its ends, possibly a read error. This CDR3 is CVSSPGLAGGADTQYF. As DNA, the CDR3 is TGTGTCAGTAGTCCCGGTTTGGCGGGGGGTGCAGATACGCAGTATTTT. V is TRBV19 and J is TRBJ2-3, with TRBD2 matching over 8 bases. Germline CDR1 and CDR2: LNHDA and SQIVND (reference sequence). The CDR3 spans 16 residues.

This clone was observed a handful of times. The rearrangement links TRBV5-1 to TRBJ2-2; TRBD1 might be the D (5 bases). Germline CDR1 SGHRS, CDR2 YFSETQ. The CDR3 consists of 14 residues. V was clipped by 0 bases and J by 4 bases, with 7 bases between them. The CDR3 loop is CASSLEGATGELFF. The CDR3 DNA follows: TGCGCCAGCAGCTTGGAAGGGGCCACCGGGGAGCTGTTTTTT.

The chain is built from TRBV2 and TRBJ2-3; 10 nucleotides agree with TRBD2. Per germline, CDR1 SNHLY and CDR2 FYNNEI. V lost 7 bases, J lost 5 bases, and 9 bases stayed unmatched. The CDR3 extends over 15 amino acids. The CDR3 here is CASTTSGLQGDTQYF. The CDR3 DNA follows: TGTGCCAGCACGACTAGCGGGCTTCAGGGAGATACGCAGTATTTT.

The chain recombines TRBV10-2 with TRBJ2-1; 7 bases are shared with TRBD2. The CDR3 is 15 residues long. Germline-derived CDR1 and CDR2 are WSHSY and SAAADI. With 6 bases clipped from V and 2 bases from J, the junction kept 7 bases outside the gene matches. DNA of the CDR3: TGCGCCAGCAGACCCTGGACTAGGGCCTACAATGAGCAGTTCTTC. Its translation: CASRPWTRAYNEQFF.

The DNA of the CDR3 is TGTGCCAGCAGCCCGTTAGCGGGGGGCCCCTTAGAGCAGTTCTTC. Translation: CASSPLAGGPLEQFF. The chain has TRBV7-9 and TRBJ2-1; 10 positions agree with TRBD2. The germline CDR1 and CDR2 sequences are SEHNR and FQNEAQ (reference sequence). V was clipped by 5 bases and J by 10 bases; unmatched bases: 11. The CDR3 sequence is 15 residues long.

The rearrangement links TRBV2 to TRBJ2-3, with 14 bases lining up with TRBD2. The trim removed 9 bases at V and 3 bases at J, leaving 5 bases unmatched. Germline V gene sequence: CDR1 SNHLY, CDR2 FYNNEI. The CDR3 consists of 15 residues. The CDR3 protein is CARTSGGERTDTQYF. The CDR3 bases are TGTGCCAGGACTAGCGGGGGGGAAAGAACAGATACGCAGTATTTT. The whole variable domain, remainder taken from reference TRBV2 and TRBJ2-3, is EPEVTQTPSHQVTQMGQEVILRCVPISNHLYFYWYRQILGQKVEFLVSFYNNEISEKSEIFDDQFSVERPDGSNFTLKIRSTKLEDSAMYFCARTSGGERTDTQYFGPGTRLTVL.

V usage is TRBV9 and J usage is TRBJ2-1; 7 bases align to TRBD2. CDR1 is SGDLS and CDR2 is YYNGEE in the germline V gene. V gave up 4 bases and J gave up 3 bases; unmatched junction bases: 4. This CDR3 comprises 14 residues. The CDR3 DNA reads TGTGCCAGCAGCCCCGCGGGGGTCTACAATGAGCAGTTCTTC. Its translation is CASSPAGVYNEQFF.

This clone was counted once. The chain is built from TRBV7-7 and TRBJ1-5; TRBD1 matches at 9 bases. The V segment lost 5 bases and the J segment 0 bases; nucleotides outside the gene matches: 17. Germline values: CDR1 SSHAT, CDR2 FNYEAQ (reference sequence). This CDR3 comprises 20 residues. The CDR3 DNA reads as TGTGCCAGCAGCCGAAAATATATTGGACAGGGGCAAAATAGCAATCAGCCCCAGCATTTT. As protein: CASSRKYIGQGQNSNQPQHF.

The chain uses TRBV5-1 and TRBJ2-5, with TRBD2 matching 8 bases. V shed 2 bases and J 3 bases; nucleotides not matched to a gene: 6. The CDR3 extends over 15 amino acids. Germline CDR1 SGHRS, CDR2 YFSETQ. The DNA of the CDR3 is TGCGCCAGCAGCTTAAGCGGGGGACGTGAAGAGACCCAGTACTTC. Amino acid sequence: CASSLSGGREETQYF.

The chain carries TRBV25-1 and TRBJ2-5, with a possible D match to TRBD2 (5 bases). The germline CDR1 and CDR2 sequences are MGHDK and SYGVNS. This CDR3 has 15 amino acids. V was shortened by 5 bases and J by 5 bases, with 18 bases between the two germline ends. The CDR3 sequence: CASSSAAGGGETQYF. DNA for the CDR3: TGTGCCAGCAGTTCCGCCGCGGGTGGCGGGGAGACCCAGTACTTC.

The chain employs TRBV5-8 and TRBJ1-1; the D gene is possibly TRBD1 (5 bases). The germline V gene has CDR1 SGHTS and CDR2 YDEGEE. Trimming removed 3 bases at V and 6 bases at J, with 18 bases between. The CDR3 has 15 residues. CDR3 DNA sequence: TGTGCCAGCAGCTCGGGGGGGTACCGGGGCGCTGAAGCTTTCTTT. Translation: CASSSGGYRGAEAFF.

CDR3 nucleotides: TGTGCCACCATGGGGGGGGGTGTGGGGAATGAGCAGTTCTTC. It encodes CATMGGGVGNEQFF. This sequence joins TRBV25-1 and TRBJ2-1, with TRBD2 matching over 7 bases. The V and J ends lost 10 bases and 7 bases, in that order; junction bases with no gene match: 13. The CDR3 is 14 residues long. CDR1 is MGHDK, CDR2 SYGVNS, per germline. Filled out from reference TRBV25-1 and TRBJ2-1, the complete variable domain reads EADIYQTPRYLVIGTGKKITLECSQTMGHDKMYWYQQDPGMELHLIHYSYGVNSTEKGDLSSESTVSRIRTEHFPLTLESARPSHTSQYLCATMGGGVGNEQFFGPGTRLTVL.

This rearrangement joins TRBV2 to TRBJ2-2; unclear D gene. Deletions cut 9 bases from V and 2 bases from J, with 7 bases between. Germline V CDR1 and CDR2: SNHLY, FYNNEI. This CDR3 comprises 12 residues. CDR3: CARRRNTGELFF. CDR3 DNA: TGTGCCAGGAGGCGAAACACCGGGGAGCTGTTTTTT.

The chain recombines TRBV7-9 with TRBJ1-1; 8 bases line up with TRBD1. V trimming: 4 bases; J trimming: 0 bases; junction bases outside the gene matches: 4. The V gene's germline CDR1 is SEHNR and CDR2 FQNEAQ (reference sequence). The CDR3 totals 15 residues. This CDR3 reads CASSWTGKMNTEAFF. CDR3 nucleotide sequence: TGTGCCAGCAGCTGGACAGGGAAAATGAACACTGAAGCTTTCTTT.

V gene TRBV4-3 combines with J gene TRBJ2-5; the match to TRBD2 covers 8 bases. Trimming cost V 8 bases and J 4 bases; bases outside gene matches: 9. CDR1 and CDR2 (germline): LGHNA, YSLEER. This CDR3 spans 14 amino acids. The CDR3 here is CASGTGLVPETQYF. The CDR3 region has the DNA TGCGCCAGCGGGACGGGACTAGTTCCAGAGACCCAGTACTTC.

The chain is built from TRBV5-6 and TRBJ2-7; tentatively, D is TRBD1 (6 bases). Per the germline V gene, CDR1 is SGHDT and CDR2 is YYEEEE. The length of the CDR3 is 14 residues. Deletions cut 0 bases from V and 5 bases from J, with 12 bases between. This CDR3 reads CASSLAGVLDEQYF. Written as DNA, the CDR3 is TGTGCCAGCAGCTTGGCAGGGGTTTTGGACGAGCAGTACTTC.

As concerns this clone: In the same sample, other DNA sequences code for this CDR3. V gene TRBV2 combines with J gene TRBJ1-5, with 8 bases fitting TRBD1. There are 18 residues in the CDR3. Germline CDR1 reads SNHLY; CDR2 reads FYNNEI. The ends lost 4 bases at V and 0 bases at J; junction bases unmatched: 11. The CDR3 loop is CASSVTGVRDYSNQPQHF. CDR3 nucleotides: TGTGCCAGCAGTGTGACAGGGGTGAGGGACTATAGCAATCAGCCCCAGCATTTT.

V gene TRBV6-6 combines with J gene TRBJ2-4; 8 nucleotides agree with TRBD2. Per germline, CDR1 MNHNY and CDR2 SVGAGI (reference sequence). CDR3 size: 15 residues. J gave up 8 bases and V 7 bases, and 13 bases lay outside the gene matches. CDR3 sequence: CASTDSGTRLDIQYF. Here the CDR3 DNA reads TGTGCCAGCACTGACTCTGGGACTAGGCTCGACATTCAGTACTTC.

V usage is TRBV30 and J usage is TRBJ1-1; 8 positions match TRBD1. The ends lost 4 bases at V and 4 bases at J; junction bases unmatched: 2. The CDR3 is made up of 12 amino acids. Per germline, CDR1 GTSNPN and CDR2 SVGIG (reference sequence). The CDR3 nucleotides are TGTGCCTGGAACACAGGGGGCACTGAAGCTTTCTTT. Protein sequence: CAWNTGGTEAFF.